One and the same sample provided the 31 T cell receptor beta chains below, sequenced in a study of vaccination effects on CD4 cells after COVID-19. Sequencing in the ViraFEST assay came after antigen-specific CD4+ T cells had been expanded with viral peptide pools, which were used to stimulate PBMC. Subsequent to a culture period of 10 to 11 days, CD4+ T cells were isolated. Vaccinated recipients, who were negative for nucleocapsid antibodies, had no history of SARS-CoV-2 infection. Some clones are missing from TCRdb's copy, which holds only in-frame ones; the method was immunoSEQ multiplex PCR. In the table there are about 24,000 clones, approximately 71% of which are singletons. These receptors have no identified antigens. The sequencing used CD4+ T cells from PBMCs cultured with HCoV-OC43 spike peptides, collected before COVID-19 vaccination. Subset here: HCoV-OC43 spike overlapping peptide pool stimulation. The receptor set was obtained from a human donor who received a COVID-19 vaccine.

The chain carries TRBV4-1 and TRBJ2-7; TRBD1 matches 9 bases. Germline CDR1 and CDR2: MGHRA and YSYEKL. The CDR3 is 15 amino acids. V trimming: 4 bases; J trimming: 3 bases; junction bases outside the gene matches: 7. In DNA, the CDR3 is TGCGCCAGCAGCCGGACACAGGGGGCGAACTACGAGCAGTACTTC. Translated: CASSRTQGANYEQYF.

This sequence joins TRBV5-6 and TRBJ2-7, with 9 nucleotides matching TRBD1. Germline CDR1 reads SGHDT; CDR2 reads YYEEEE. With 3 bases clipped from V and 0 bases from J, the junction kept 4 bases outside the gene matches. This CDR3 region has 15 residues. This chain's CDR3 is CASSWGTGHSYEQYF. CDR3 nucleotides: TGTGCCAGCAGCTGGGGGACAGGGCACTCCTACGAGCAGTACTTC.

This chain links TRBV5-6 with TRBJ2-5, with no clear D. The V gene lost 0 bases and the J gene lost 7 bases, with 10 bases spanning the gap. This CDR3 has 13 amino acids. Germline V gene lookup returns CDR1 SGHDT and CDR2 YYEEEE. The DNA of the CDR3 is TGTGCCAGCAGCTTGGCGGCCCATGGGACCCAGTACTTC. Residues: CASSLAAHGTQYF.

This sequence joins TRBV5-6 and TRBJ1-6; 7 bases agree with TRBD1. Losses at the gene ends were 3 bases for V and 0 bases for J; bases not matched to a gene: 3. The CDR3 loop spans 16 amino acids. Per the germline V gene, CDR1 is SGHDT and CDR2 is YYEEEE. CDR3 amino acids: CASSSPGGSYNSPLHF. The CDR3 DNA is TGTGCCAGCAGCTCTCCAGGGGGCTCCTATAATTCACCCCTCCACTTT.

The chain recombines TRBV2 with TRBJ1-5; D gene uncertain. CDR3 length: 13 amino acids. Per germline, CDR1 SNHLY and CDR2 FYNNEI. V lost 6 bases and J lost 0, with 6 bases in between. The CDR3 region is CASRFYSNQPQHF. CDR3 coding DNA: TGTGCCAGCAGGTTTTATAGCAATCAGCCCCAGCATTTT.

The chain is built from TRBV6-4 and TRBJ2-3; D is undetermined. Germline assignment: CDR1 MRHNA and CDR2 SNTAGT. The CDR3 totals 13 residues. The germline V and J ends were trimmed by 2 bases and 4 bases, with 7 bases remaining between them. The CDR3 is CASSDGEADTQYF. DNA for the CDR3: TGTGCCAGCAGTGACGGGGAAGCAGATACGCAGTATTTT.

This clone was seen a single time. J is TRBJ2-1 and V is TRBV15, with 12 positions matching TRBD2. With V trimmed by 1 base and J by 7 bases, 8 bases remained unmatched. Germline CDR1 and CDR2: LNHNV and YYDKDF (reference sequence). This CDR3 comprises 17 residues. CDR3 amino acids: CATSRGFLAGGTNEQFF. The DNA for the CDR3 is TGTGCCACCAGCAGAGGTTTCCTAGCGGGAGGGACTAATGAGCAGTTCTTC.

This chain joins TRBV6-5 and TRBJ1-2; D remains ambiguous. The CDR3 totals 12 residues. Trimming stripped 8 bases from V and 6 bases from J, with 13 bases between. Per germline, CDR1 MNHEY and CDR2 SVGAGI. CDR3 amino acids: CASLSLGDGYTF. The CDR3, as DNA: TGTGCCAGCCTTTCCCTTGGAGATGGCTACACCTTC.

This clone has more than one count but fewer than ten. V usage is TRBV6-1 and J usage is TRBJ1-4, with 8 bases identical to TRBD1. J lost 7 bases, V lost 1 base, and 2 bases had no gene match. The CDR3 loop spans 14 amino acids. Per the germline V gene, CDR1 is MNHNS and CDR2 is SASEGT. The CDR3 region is CASSEGQGFEKLFF. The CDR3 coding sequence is TGTGCCAGCAGTGAAGGACAGGGGTTTGAAAAACTGTTTTTT.

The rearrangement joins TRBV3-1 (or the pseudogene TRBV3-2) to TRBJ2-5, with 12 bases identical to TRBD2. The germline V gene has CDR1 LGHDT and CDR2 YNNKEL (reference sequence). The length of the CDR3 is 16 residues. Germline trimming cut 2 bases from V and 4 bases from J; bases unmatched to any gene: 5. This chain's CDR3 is CASSQNLAGGRETQYF. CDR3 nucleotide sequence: TGTGCCAGCAGCCAAAATCTAGCGGGGGGGCGAGAGACCCAGTACTTC.

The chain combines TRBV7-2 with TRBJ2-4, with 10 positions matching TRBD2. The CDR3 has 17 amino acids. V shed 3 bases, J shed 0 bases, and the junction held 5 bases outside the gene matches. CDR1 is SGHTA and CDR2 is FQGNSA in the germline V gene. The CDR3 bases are TGTGCCAGCAGCTTGTGGCTAGCGGGGGAAGCCAAAAACATTCAGTACTTC. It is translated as CASSLWLAGEAKNIQYF.

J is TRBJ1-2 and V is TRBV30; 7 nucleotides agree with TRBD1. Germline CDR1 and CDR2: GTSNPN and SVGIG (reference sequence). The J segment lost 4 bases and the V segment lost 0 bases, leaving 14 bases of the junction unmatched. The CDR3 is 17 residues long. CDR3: CAWSVPGTAKPFYGYTF. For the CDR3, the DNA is TGTGCCTGGAGTGTCCCAGGGACAGCCAAACCCTTCTATGGCTACACCTTC. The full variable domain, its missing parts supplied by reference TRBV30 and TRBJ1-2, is SQTIHQWPATLVQPVGSPLSLECTVEGTSNPNLYWYRQAAGRGLQLLFYSVGIGQISSEVPQNLSASRPQDRQFILSSKKLLLSDSGFYLCAWSVPGTAKPFYGYTFGSGTRLTVV.

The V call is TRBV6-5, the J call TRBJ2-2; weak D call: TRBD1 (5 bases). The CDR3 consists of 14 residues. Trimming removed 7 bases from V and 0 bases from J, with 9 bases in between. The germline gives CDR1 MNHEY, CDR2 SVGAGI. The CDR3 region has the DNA TGTGCCAGCATCGAGACAGCGAACACCGGGGAGCTGTTTTTT. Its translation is CASIETANTGELFF.

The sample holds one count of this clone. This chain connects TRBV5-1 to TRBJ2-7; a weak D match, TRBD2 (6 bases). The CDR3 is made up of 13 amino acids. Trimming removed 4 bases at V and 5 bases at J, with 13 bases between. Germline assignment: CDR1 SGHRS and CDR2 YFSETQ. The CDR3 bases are TGCGCCAGCAGCGGAGGGCAGAACAACGAGCAGTACTTC. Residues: CASSGGQNNEQYF. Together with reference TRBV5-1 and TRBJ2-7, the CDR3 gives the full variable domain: KAGVTQTPRYLIKTRGQQVTLSCSPISGHRSVSWYQQTPGQGLQFLFEYFSETQRNKGNFPGRFSGRQFSNSRSEMNVSTLELGDSALYLCASSGGQNNEQYFGPGTRLTVT.

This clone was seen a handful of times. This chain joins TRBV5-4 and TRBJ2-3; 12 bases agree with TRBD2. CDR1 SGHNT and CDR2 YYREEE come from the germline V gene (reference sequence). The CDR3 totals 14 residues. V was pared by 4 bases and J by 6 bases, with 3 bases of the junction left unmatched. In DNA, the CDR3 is TGTGCCAGCAGCGGACTAGCGGGAAAGGATACGCAGTATTTT. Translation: CASSGLAGKDTQYF.

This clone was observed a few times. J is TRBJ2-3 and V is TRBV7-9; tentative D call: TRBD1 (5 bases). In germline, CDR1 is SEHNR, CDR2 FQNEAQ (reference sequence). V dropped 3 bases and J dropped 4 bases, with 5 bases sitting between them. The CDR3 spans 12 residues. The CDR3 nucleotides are TGTGCCAGCAGCTTGACAGCAGATACGCAGTATTTT. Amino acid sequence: CASSLTADTQYF.

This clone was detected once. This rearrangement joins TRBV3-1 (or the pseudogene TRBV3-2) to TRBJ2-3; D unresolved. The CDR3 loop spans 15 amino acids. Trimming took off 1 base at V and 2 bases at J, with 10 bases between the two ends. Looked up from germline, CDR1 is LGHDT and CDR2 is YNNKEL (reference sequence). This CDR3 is CASSQVGLVTDTQYF. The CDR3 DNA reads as TGTGCCAGCAGCCAAGTAGGCCTAGTCACAGATACGCAGTATTTT.

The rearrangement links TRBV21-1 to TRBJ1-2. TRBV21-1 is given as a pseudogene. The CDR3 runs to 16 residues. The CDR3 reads CASIALQRKSNYGYTF. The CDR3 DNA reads TGTGCCAGCATCGCACTTCAGCGAAAAAGTAACTATGGCTACACCTTC.

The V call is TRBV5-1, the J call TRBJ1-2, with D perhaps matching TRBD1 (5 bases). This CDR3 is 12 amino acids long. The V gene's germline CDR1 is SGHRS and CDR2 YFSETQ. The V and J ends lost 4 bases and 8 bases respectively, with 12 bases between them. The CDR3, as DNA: TGCGCCAGCAGCCAAAGGGGAAGAGGCTACACCTTC. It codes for CASSQRGRGYTF.

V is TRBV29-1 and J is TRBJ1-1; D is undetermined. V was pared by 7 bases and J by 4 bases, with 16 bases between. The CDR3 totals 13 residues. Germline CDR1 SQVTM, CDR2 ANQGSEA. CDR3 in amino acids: CSGTLHSGTEAFF. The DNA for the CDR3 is TGCAGCGGGACGCTCCATTCGGGCACTGAAGCTTTCTTT.

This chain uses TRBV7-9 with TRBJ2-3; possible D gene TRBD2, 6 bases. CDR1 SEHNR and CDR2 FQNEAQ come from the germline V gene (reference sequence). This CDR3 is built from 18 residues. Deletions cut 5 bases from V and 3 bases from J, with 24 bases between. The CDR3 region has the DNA TGTGCCAGCAGCCTAACGTTTGAGCGGGCGAGTTGGACAGATACGCAGTATTTT. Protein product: CASSLTFERASWTDTQYF.

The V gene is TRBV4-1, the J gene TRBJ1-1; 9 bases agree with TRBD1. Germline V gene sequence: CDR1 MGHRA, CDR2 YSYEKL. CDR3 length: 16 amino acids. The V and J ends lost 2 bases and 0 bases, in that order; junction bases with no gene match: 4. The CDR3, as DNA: TGCGCCAGCAGCCAACCGGACAGGGGAGTGAACACTGAAGCTTTCTTT. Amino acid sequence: CASSQPDRGVNTEAFF.

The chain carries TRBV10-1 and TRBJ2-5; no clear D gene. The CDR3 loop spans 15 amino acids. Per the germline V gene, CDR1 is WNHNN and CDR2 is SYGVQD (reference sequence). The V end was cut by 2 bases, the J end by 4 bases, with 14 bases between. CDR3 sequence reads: CASSERRVKGETQYF. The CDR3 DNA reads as TGCGCCAGCAGTGAGCGTAGGGTTAAGGGAGAGACCCAGTACTTC.

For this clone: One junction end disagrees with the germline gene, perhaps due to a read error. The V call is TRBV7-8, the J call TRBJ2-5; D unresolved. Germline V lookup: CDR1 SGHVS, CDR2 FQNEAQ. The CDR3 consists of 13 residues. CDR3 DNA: TGTGCCAGCAGCTTAGGCAACCAAGGGACCCAGTACTTC. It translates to CASSLGNQGTQYF.

CDR3 protein: CASSQGTGPNFYGYTF. The CDR3 DNA reads TGTGCCAGCAGCCAAGGCACAGGACCGAACTTCTATGGCTACACCTTC. The chain is built from TRBV7-8 and TRBJ1-2; a weak D match, TRBD1 (5 bases). V was clipped by 5 bases and J by 4 bases, with 20 bases between them. From germline, CDR1 is SGHVS and CDR2 FQNEAQ. This CDR3 is 16 amino acids long. Together with reference TRBV7-8 and TRBJ1-2, the CDR3 gives the full variable domain: GAGVSQSPRYKVAKRGQDVALRCDPISGHVSLFWYQQALGQGPEFLTYFQNEAQLDKSGLPSDRFFAERPEGSVSTLKIQRTQQEDSAVYLCASSQGTGPNFYGYTFGSGTRLTVV.

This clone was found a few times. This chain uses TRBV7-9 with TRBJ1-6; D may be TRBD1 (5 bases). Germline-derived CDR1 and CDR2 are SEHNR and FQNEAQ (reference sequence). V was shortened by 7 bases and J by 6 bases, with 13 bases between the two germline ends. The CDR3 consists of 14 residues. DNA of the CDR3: TGTGCCAGCATCCCTACGGGGGGTAATTCACCCCTCCACTTT. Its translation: CASIPTGGNSPLHF.

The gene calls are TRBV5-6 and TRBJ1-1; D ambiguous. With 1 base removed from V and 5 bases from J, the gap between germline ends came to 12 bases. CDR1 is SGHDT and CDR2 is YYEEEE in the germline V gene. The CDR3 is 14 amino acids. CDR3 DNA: TGTGCCAGCAGCTTGAAAGGACCGAGGACTGAAGCTTTCTTT. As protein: CASSLKGPRTEAFF.

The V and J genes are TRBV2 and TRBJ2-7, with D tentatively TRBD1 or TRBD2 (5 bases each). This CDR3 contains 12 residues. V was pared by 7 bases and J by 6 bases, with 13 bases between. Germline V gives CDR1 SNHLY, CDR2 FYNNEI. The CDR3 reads CASIGRGREQYF. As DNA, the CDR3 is TGTGCCAGCATAGGACGGGGACGCGAGCAGTACTTC.

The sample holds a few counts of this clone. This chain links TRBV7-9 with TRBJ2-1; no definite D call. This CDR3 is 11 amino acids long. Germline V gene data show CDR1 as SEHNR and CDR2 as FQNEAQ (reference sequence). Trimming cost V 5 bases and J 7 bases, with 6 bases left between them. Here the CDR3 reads CASSLGNEQFF. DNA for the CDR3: TGTGCCAGCAGCCTAGGAAATGAGCAGTTCTTC.

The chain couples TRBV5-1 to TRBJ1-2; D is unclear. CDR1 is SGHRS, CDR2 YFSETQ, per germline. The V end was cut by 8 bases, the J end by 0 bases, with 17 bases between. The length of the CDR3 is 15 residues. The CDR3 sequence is CASREGSATNYGYTF. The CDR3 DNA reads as TGCGCCAGTCGGGAGGGATCAGCGACTAACTATGGCTACACCTTC.

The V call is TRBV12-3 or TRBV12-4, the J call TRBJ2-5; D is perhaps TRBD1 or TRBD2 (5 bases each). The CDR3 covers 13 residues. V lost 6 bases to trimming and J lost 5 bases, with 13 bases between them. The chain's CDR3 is CASSNSWGETQYF. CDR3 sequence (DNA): TGTGCCAGCAGCAACTCGTGGGGGGAGACCCAGTACTTC.